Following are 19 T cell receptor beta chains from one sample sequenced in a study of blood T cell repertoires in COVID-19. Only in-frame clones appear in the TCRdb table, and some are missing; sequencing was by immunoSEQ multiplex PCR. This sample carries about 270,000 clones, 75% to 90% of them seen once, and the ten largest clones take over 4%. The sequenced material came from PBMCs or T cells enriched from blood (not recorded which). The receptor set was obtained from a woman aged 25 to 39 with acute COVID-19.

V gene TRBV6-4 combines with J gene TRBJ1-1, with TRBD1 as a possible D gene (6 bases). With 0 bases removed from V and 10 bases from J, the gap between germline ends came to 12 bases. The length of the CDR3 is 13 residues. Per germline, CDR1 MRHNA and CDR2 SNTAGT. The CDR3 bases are TGTGCCAGCAGTGACTCGACTACAGGGACAGCTTTCTTT. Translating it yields CASSDSTTGTAFF.

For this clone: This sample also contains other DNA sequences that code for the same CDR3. Here the CDR3 DNA reads TGTGCCATCAGTGCGGCTAGCGGAAGCTCCTACAATGAGCAGTTCTTC. Protein product: CAISAASGSSYNEQFF. This rearrangement joins TRBV10-3 to TRBJ2-1; 7 bases match TRBD2. The V gene end was trimmed by 4 bases and the J gene end by 0 bases; junction bases not matched to a gene: 6. The CDR3 contains 16 residues. The germline CDR1 and CDR2 sequences are ENHRY and SYGVKD.

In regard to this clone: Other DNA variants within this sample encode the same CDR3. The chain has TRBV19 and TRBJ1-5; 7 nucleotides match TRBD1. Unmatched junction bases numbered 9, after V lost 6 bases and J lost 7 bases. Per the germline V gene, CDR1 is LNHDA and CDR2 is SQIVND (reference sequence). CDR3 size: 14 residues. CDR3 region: CASSKTGSGQPQHF. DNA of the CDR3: TGTGCCAGTAGCAAGACAGGGTCGGGGCAGCCCCAGCATTTT.

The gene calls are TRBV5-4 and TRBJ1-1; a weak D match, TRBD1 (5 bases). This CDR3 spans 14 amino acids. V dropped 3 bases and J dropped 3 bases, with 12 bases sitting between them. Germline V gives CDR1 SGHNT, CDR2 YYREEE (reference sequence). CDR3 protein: CASSSDTGDTEAFF. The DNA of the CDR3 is TGTGCCAGCAGCTCGGACACTGGGGACACTGAAGCTTTCTTT.

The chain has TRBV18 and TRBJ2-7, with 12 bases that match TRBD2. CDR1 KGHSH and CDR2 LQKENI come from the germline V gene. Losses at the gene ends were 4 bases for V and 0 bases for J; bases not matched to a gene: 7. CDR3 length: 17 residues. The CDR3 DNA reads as TGTGCCAGCTCACGATCGGGACTAGCGGGCCTCTCCTACGAGCAGTACTTC. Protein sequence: CASSRSGLAGLSYEQYF.

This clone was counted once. The CDR3 nucleotides are TGTGCCAGCAGTTCCAGCGGCATAGATGAGCAGTTCTTC. Translation: CASSSSGIDEQFF. This chain uses TRBV27 with TRBJ2-1, with D perhaps matching TRBD2 (5 bases). V was shortened by 4 bases and J by 8 bases, with 12 bases between the two germline ends. The CDR3 runs 13 residues. The V gene's germline CDR1 is MNHEY and CDR2 SMNVEV (reference sequence).

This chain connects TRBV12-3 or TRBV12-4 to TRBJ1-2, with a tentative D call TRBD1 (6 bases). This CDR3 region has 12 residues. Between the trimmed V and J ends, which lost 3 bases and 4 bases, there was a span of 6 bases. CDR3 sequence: CASSLDSYGYTF. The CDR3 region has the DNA TGTGCCAGCAGTTTGGACAGCTATGGCTACACCTTC.

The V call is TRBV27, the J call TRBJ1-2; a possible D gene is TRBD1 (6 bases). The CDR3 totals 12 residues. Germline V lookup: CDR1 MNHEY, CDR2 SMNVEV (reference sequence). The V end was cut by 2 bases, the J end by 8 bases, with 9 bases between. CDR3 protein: CASSLTGNGYTF. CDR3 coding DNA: TGTGCCAGCAGTTTAACAGGGAACGGCTACACCTTC.

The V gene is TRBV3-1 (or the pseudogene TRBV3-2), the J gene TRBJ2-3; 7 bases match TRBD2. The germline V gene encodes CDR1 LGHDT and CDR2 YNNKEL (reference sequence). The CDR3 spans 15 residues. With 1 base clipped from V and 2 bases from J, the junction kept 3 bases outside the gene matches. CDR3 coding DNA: TGTGCCAGCAGCCAAGTCCAGCGGGACACAGATACGCAGTATTTT. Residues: CASSQVQRDTDTQYF.

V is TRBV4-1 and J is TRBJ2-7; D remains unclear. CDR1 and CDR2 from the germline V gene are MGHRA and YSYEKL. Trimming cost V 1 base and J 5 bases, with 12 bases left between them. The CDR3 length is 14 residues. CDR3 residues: CASSQVGATDEQYF. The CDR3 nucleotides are TGCGCCAGCAGCCAAGTAGGAGCCACCGACGAGCAGTACTTC.

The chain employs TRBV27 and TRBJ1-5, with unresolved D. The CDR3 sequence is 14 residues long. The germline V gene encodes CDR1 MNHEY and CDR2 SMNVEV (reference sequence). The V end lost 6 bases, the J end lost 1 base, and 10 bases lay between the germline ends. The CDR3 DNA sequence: TGTGCCAGCAGGCGCGATTGGAGCAATCAGCCCCAGCATTTT. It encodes CASRRDWSNQPQHF.

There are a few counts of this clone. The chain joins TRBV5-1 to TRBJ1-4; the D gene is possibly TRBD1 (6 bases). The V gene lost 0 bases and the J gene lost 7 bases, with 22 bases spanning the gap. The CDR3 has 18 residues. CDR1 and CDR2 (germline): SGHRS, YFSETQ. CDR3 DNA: TGCGCCAGCAGCTTGGAGGCAATTACAGGGTCGGGATTTGAAAAACTGTTTTTT. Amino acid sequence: CASSLEAITGSGFEKLFF.

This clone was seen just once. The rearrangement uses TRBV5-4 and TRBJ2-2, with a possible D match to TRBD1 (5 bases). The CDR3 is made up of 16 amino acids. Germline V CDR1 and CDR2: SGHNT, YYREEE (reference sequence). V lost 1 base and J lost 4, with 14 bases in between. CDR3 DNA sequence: TGTGCCAGCAGCTTGTATGTACTTAGGGGCACCGGGGAGCTGTTTTTT. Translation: CASSLYVLRGTGELFF.

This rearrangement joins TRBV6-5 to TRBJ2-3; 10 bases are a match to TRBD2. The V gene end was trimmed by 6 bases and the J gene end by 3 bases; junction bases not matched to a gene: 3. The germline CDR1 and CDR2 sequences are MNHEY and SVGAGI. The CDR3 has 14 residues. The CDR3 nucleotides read TGTGCCAGCAGGTCTAGCGGGAGTACAGATACGCAGTATTTT. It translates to CASRSSGSTDTQYF.

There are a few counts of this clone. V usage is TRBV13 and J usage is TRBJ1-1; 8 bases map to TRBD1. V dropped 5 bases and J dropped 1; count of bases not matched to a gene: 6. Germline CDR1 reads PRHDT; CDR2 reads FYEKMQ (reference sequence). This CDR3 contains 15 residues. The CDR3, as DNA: TGTGCCAGCAGCCCGGGGACAGGCGGGAACACTGAAGCTTTCTTT. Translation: CASSPGTGGNTEAFF.

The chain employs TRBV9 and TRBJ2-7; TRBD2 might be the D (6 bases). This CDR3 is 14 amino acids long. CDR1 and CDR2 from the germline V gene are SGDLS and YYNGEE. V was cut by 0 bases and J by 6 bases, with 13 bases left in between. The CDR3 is CASSVDPLAFEQYF. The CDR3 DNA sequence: TGTGCCAGCAGCGTAGATCCCCTAGCGTTCGAGCAGTACTTC.

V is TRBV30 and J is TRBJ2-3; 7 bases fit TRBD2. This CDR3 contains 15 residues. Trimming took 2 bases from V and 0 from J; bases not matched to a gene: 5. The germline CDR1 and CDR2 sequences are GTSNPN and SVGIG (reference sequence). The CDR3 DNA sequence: TGTGCCTGGAGTTCTAGCGGCATTAGCACAGATACGCAGTATTTT. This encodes CAWSSSGISTDTQYF.

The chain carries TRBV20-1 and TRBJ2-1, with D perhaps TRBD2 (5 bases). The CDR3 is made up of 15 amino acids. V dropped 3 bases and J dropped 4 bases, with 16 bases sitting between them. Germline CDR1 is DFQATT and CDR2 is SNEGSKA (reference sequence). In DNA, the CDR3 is TGCAGTGCTAGTGGGTTGGACTCCATATACAATGAGCAGTTCTTC. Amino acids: CSASGLDSIYNEQFF.

This chain's CDR3 is CASSPIEGNIQYF. In nucleotides, the CDR3 is TGTGCCAGCTCACCAATCGAGGGAAACATTCAGTACTTC. The V and J genes are TRBV18 and TRBJ2-4; D is possibly TRBD2 (5 bases). V shed 2 bases and J shed 6 bases, with 8 bases lying between them. The CDR3 consists of 13 residues. Germline V gene data show CDR1 as KGHSH and CDR2 as LQKENI.